This is a list of T cell receptor beta chains from one sample in a study of long-term antiretroviral therapy in people with HIV. The assay was immunoSEQ multiplex PCR, and TCRdb's table has in-frame clones only and misses some. The table includes around 37,000 clones, 85% detected once. The specimen comprised unsorted PBMCs, sampled about 3.5 years after starting antiretroviral therapy. The receptor set was obtained from a man younger than 35 with HIV. CDR3s include the opening cysteine and the closing phenylalanine or tryptophan. Each record gives: V gene, D gene, J gene, clone size, CDR3 protein, CDR3 DNA. The D gene is left open where the match is weak. Some rows have no size entry. The others give once, few or many, or a class for an expanded clone.

TRBV6-5	-	TRBJ2-7	-	CASSYATGYEQYF	TGTGCCAGCAGTTACGCCACAGGGTACGAGCAGTACTTC
TRBV11-3	TRBD1	TRBJ2-7	-	CASRDRGPYEQYF	TGTGCCAGCAGGGACAGGGGCCCCTACGAGCAGTACTTC
TRBV7-9	-	TRBJ1-1	-	CASSSPDGYTEAFF	TGTGCCAGCAGCTCCCCTGATGGATACACTGAAGCTTTCTTT
TRBV5-4	-	TRBJ2-3	-	CASSRGRGGTDTQYF	TGTGCCAGCAGCCGGGGCAGGGGAGGCACAGATACGCAGTATTTT
TRBV4-2	-	TRBJ2-7	-	CASSQGTRSYEQYF	TGTGCCAGCAGCCAAGGGACGCGCTCCTACGAGCAGTACTTC
TRBV6-5	-	TRBJ1-3	-	CASRQSGNTIYF	TGTGCCAGCAGACAATCTGGAAACACCATATATTTT
TRBV5-6	TRBD1	TRBJ1-5	-	CASSSGTGREGPQHF	TGTGCCAGCAGTTCCGGGACAGGGAGGGAGGGTCCCCAGCATTTT
TRBV4-1	-	TRBJ2-6	-	CASSHGRDGGAGANVLTF	TGCGCCAGCAGCCATGGACGGGACGGCGGAGCAGGGGCCAACGTCCTGACTTTC
TRBV5-1	-	TRBJ2-3	-	CASSYSGETDTQYF	TGCGCCAGCAGCTACTCAGGGGAGACAGATACGCAGTATTTT
TRBV7-2	TRBD2	TRBJ2-7	-	CASSLGAGGYEQYF	TGTGCCTCCTCACTAGGAGCGGGAGGGTACGAGCAGTACTTC
TRBV7-3	TRBD2	TRBJ2-5	-	CASSLGTTSGRTQETQYF	TGTGCCAGCAGCTTAGGGACTACTAGCGGGAGGACACAAGAGACCCAGTACTTC
TRBV19	-	TRBJ1-5	-	CASSPTGAGNQPQHF	TGTGCCAGTAGTCCTACAGGAGCCGGCAATCAGCCCCAGCATTTT
TRBV15	TRBD2	TRBJ2-7	-	CATSGTSGDIYEQYF	TGTGCCACCAGCGGCACTAGCGGGGATATCTACGAGCAGTACTTC
TRBV4-3	-	TRBJ1-1	-	CASSQEWAGDGNTEAFF	TGCGCCAGCAGCCAAGAGTGGGCAGGGGATGGGAACACTGAAGCTTTCTTT
TRBV6-4	-	TRBJ2-1	-	CASSDSNGGNEQFF	TGTGCCAGCAGTGACTCTAACGGGGGCAATGAGCAGTTCTTC
TRBV5-1	-	TRBJ1-1	-	CASSLRKLNTEAFF	TGCGCCAGCAGCTTGAGGAAATTGAACACTGAAGCTTTCTTT
TRBV7-9	-	TRBJ2-3	-	CASSLLTDTQYF	TGTGCCAGCAGCCTCCTCACAGATACGCAGTATTTT
TRBV4-2	TRBD1	TRBJ1-4	-	CASSPDRGGEKLFF	TGTGCCAGCAGCCCCGACAGGGGGGGTGAAAAACTGTTTTTT
TRBV4-1	TRBD2	TRBJ2-7	-	CASSPHTSGRVYEQYF	TGCGCCAGCAGCCCCCACACTAGCGGGAGAGTCTACGAGCAGTACTTC
TRBV13	TRBD1	TRBJ1-1	-	CASSAIHRGPMNTEAFF	TGTGCCAGCAGCGCGATTCACAGGGGGCCGATGAACACTGAAGCTTTCTTT
TRBV7-9	-	TRBJ1-2	-	CASSSSSPGGYTF	TGTGCCAGCAGCTCGTCCTCCCCCGGGGGCTACACCTTC
TRBV28	TRBD2	TRBJ2-7	-	CASSFPVGGSYEQYF	TGTGCCAGCAGTTTTCCGGTGGGGGGGAGCTACGAGCAGTACTTC
TRBV6-5	-	TRBJ1-1	-	CASSYSQRSNTEAFF	TGTGCCAGCAGTTACTCGCAACGTTCGAACACTGAAGCTTTCTTT
TRBV19	-	TRBJ1-3	few	CASINLTASGNTIYF	TGTGCCAGTATTAACTTGACAGCAAGTGGAAACACCATATATTTT
TRBV4-3	-	TRBJ2-1	-	CASSQDRAYNEQFF	TGCGCCAGCAGCCAAGACAGGGCCTACAATGAGCAGTTCTTC
TRBV28	-	TRBJ2-7	-	CASLSEGKGYEQYF	TGTGCCAGCCTTTCTGAGGGGAAGGGGTACGAGCAGTACTTC